The 17 T cell receptor beta chains listed next were all sequenced from one sample in a study of blood T cell repertoires in COVID-19. Data came from immunoSEQ multiplex PCR; TCRdb stores just in-frame clones and leaves some out. The sample holds around 230,000 clones; 75% to 85% are singletons and the top ten take around 2.5%. Sequenced sample: peripheral blood. These receptor sequences come from a man aged 35 to 55 who had recovered from COVID-19.

V usage is TRBV18 and J usage is TRBJ2-7; TRBD2 matches at 14 bases. Germline V gene sequence: CDR1 KGHSH, CDR2 LQKENI. This CDR3 is 14 amino acids long. V gave up 5 bases and J gave up 5 bases; unmatched junction bases: 2. CDR3 sequence: CASSTTSGRDEQYF. CDR3 nucleotide sequence: TGTGCCAGCTCAACGACTAGCGGGAGGGACGAGCAGTACTTC.

CDR3 in amino acids: CASLDRVYNEQFF. The DNA for the CDR3 is TGTGCCAGTTTGGACAGGGTCTACAATGAGCAGTTCTTC. This chain links TRBV12-3 or TRBV12-4 with TRBJ2-1; TRBD1 matches at 8 bases. The ends lost 9 bases at V and 3 bases at J; junction bases unmatched: 4. The CDR3 contains 13 residues.

This clone was counted only a few times. The same CDR3 also results from other DNA sequences found in this sample. The rearrangement links TRBV2 to TRBJ1-1; 9 bases agree with TRBD1. V was clipped by 6 bases and J by 4 bases; unmatched bases: 3. CDR1 is SNHLY and CDR2 is FYNNEI in the germline V gene. CDR3 length: 13 amino acids. The CDR3 DNA follows: TGTGCCAGCAGCGGACAGGGGCGCACTGAAGCTTTCTTT. It encodes CASSGQGRTEAFF. The whole variable domain, filled in from reference TRBV2 and TRBJ1-1, reads EPEVTQTPSHQVTQMGQEVILRCVPISNHLYFYWYRQILGQKVEFLVSFYNNEISEKSEIFDDQFSVERPDGSNFTLKIRSTKLEDSAMYFCASSGQGRTEAFFGQGTRLTVV.

Comments on this clone: This sequence may be a read error, since a much larger clone differs from it by one base. The chain uses TRBV11-2 and TRBJ1-1; 9 bases agree with TRBD1. The CDR3 loop spans 14 amino acids. V shed 5 bases, J shed 0 bases, and the junction held 1 base outside the gene matches. In germline, CDR1 is SGHAT, CDR2 FQNNGV. The CDR3 DNA sequence: TGTGCCAGCAGCCGGGACAGGGTGAACACTGAAGCTTTCTTT. This translates into CASSRDRVNTEAFF.

The genes are TRBV27 and TRBJ1-1, with TRBD1 matching 7 bases. The ends lost 8 bases at V and 0 bases at J; junction bases unmatched: 3. The V gene's germline CDR1 is MNHEY and CDR2 SMNVEV (reference sequence). This CDR3 is 13 amino acids long. CDR3 DNA: TGTGCCAGCGTGGGACAGTTGAACACTGAAGCTTTCTTT. This translates into CASVGQLNTEAFF.

This clone was recorded only once. The V gene is TRBV2, the J gene TRBJ2-3, with unresolved D. Looked up from germline, CDR1 is SNHLY and CDR2 is FYNNEI. Trimming shortened V by 2 bases and J by 0 bases, and 6 bases separated the two germline ends. The CDR3 loop spans 14 amino acids. This CDR3 reads CASSENHSTDTQYF. CDR3 bases: TGTGCCAGCAGTGAAAATCATAGCACAGATACGCAGTATTTT.

The gene calls are TRBV28 and TRBJ1-2; unclear D gene. The V and J ends lost 8 bases and 7 bases respectively, with 11 bases between them. There are 11 residues in the CDR3. Germline lookup yields CDR1 MDHEN and CDR2 SYDVKM. The chain's CDR3 is CASLNLAGYTF. CDR3 coding DNA: TGTGCCAGCCTTAATTTAGCTGGCTACACCTTC.

The V gene is TRBV18, the J gene TRBJ1-3; maybe TRBD1 (6 bases). With 3 bases removed from V and 3 bases from J, the gap between germline ends came to 6 bases. The CDR3 sequence is 13 residues long. Germline lookup yields CDR1 KGHSH and CDR2 LQKENI. The CDR3 nucleotides are TGTGCCAGCTCACCGGACAGTGGAAACACCATATATTTT. Translation gives CASSPDSGNTIYF. Variable domain in full (rest from reference TRBV18 and TRBJ1-3): NAGVMQNPRHLVRRRGQEARLRCSPMKGHSHVYWYRQLPEEGLKFMVYLQKENIIDESGMPKERFSAEFPKEGPSILRIQQVVRGDSAAYFCASSPDSGNTIYFGEGSWLTVV.

V usage is TRBV19 and J usage is TRBJ2-7, with D perhaps matching TRBD1 (6 bases). CDR3 length: 14 amino acids. In germline, CDR1 is LNHDA, CDR2 SQIVND (reference sequence). The V gene lost 6 bases and the J gene lost 5 bases, with 17 bases spanning the gap. The CDR3 loop is CASRPQTGNHEQYF. Here the CDR3 DNA reads TGTGCCAGTAGGCCCCAGACAGGCAACCACGAGCAGTACTTC. Using reference TRBV19 and TRBJ2-7 for the parts outside the CDR3, the full variable domain is DGGITQSPKYLFRKEGQNVTLSCEQNLNHDAMYWYRQDPGQGLRLIYYSQIVNDFQKGDIAEGYSVSREKKESFPLTVTSAQKNPTAFYLCASRPQTGNHEQYFGPGTRLTVT.

The genes are TRBV9 and TRBJ2-7; TRBD2 is a possible D gene (7 bases). This CDR3 spans 15 amino acids. Trimming left V 4 bases short and J 2 bases short, with 16 bases between. Per germline, CDR1 SGDLS and CDR2 YYNGEE. CDR3 bases: TGTGCCAGCAGCCCGGGGGAGGGGGGACCCTACGAGCAGTACTTC. Residues: CASSPGEGGPYEQYF.

This clone showed up just a few times. This chain connects TRBV6-2 or TRBV6-3 to TRBJ2-2; TRBD1 aligns across 8 bases. The germline V gene encodes CDR1 MNHEY and CDR2 SVGEGT. The V and J ends lost 6 bases and 3 bases, in that order; junction bases with no gene match: 15. This CDR3 has 18 residues. The CDR3 protein is CASSQPIQTGDYTGELFF. The CDR3 coding sequence is TGTGCCAGCAGCCAACCCATCCAGACAGGGGACTACACCGGGGAGCTGTTTTTT.

The chain is built from TRBV9 and TRBJ1-2; no definite D call. This CDR3 has 14 amino acids. CDR1 is SGDLS, CDR2 YYNGEE, per germline. The V end was cut by 4 bases, the J end by 7 bases, with 17 bases between. The chain's CDR3 is CASSPSIAWGGYTF. DNA for the CDR3: TGTGCCAGCAGCCCTAGCATTGCCTGGGGTGGCTACACCTTC.

The chain couples TRBV3-1 (or the pseudogene TRBV3-2) to TRBJ2-3, with D hard to call. V was cut by 1 base and J by 4 bases, with 9 bases left in between. The CDR3 has 14 residues. Per germline, CDR1 LGHDT and CDR2 YNNKEL (reference sequence). In nucleotides, the CDR3 is TGTGCCAGCAGCCAAGGTTCTTCTTCAGATACGCAGTATTTT. Encoded protein: CASSQGSSSDTQYF.

The chain recombines TRBV19 with TRBJ1-4, with TRBD1 identical over 8 bases. From germline, CDR1 is LNHDA and CDR2 SQIVND (reference sequence). The junction had 7 bases not matched to a gene; V was cut back by 5 bases and J by 8 bases. This CDR3 spans 14 amino acids. The CDR3 nucleotides read TGTGCCAGTAGTGGTGGACAGGGCCGGGAAAAACTGTTTTTT. Protein sequence: CASSGGQGREKLFF.

This clone was seen once. The V gene is TRBV3-1 (or the pseudogene TRBV3-2), the J gene TRBJ2-7; perhaps TRBD1 as D (5 bases). The CDR3 runs to 13 residues. The V gene lost 4 bases and the J gene lost 7 bases, with 14 bases spanning the gap. In germline, CDR1 is LGHDT, CDR2 YNNKEL (reference sequence). In DNA, the CDR3 is TGTGCCAGCAGCCTCGCGCTCGACAGTGAGCAGTACTTC. Its translation: CASSLALDSEQYF.

The J gene is TRBJ2-1, the V gene TRBV6-2 or TRBV6-3; D gene ambiguous. CDR3 size: 14 residues. Trimming cost V 2 bases and J 10 bases, with 15 bases left between them. Germline V gives CDR1 MNHEY, CDR2 SVGEGT. CDR3 region: CASSYLGTAEEQFF. DNA of the CDR3: TGTGCCAGCAGTTACCTGGGTACCGCGGAGGAGCAGTTCTTC.

The chain has TRBV5-1 and TRBJ2-1, with 10 positions matching TRBD1. The CDR3 spans 16 residues. Germline V gives CDR1 SGHRS, CDR2 YFSETQ. The trim removed 0 bases at V and 6 bases at J, leaving 6 bases unmatched. The CDR3 coding sequence is TGCGCCAGCAGCTTGGGACCGGGACAGGGGTCCAATGAGCAGTTCTTC. It yields the protein CASSLGPGQGSNEQFF.